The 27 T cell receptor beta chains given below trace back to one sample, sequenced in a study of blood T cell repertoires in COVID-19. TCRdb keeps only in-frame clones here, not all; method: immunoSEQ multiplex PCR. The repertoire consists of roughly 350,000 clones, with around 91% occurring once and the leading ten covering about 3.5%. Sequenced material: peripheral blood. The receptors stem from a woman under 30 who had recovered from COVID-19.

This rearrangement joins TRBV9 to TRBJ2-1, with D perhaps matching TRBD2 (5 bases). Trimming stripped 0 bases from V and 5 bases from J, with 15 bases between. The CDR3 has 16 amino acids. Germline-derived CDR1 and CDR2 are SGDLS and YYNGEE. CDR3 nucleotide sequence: TGTGCCAGCAGCGTAGGAATGGCGGAGGACCACAATGAGCAGTTCTTC. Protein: CASSVGMAEDHNEQFF.

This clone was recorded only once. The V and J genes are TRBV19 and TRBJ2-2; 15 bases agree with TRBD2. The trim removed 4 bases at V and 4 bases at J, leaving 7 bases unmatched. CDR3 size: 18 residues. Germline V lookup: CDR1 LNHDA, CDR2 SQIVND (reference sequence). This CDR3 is CASSTLGLAGGLTGELFF. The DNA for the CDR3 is TGTGCCAGTAGTACCTTAGGACTAGCGGGAGGGCTCACCGGGGAGCTGTTTTTT.

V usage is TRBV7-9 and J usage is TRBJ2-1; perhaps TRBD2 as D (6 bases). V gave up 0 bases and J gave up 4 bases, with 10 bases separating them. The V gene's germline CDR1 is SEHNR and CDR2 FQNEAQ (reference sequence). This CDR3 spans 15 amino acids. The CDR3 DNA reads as TGTGCCAGCAGCTTAGCCCGGGAGTATTACAATGAGCAGTTCTTC. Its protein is CASSLAREYYNEQFF.

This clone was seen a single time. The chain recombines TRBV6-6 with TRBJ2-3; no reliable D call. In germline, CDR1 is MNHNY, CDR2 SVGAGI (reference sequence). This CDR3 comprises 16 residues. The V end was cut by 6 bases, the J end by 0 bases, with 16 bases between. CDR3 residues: CASSYQQRTSTDTQYF. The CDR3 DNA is TGTGCCAGCAGCTACCAACAGAGAACTAGCACAGATACGCAGTATTTT.

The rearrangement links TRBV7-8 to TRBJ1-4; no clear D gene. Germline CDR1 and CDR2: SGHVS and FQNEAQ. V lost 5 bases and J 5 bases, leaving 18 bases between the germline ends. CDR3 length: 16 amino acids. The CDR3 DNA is TGTGCCAGCAGCGAAATTCCCCCGGGGAGAAATGAAAAACTGTTTTTT. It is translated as CASSEIPPGRNEKLFF.

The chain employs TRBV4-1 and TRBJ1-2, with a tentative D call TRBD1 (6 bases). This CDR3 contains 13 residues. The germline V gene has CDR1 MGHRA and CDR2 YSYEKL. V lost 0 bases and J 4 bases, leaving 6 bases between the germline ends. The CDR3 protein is CASSQEQGYGYTF. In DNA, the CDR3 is TGCGCCAGCAGCCAAGAACAGGGCTATGGCTACACCTTC.

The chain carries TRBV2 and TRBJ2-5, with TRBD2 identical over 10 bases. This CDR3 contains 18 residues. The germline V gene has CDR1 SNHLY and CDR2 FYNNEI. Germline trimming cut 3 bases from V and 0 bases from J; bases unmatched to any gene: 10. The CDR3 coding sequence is TGTGCCAGCAGTGAGATGTCTAGCGGGAGTATGTACCAAGAGACCCAGTACTTC. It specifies CASSEMSSGSMYQETQYF.

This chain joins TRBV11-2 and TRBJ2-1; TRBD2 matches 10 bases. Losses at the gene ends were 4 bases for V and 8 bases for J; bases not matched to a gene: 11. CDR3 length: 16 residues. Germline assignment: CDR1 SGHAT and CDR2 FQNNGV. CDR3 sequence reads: CASSSLAGGTVYEQFF. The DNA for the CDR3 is TGTGCCAGCAGCTCGTTAGCGGGAGGCACTGTTTATGAGCAGTTCTTC.

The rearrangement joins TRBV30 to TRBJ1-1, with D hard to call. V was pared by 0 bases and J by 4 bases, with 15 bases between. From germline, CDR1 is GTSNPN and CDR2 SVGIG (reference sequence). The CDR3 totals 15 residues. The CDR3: CAWSVQIALGTEAFF. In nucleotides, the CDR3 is TGTGCCTGGAGTGTACAAATAGCTTTGGGCACTGAAGCTTTCTTT.

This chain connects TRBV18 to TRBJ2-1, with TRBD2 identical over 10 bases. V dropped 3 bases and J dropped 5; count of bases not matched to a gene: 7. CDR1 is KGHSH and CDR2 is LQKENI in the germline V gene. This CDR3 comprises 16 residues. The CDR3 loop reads CASSPTRTSGHNEQFF. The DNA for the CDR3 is TGTGCCAGCTCACCGACCCGGACTAGCGGTCACAATGAGCAGTTCTTC.

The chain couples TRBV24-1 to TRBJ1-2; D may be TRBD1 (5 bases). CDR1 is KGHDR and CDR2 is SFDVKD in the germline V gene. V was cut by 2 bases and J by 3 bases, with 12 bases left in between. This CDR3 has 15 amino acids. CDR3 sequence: CATSDSAPGYYGYTF. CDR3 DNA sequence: TGTGCCACCAGTGATTCCGCCCCAGGGTACTATGGCTACACCTTC.

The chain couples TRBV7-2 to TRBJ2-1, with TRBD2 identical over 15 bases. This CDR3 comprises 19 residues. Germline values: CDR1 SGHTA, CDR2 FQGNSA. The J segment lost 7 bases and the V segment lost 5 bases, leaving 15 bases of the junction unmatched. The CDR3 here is CASSPRTSGRAGGDNEQFF. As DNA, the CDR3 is TGTGCCAGCAGCCCACGGACTAGCGGGAGGGCCGGTGGGGATAATGAGCAGTTCTTC.

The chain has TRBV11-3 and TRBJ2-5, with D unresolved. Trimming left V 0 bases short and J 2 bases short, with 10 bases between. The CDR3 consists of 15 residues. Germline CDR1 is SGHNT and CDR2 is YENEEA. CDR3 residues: CASSLDGQLQETQYF. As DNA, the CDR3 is TGTGCCAGCAGCTTAGATGGGCAGCTACAAGAGACCCAGTACTTC.

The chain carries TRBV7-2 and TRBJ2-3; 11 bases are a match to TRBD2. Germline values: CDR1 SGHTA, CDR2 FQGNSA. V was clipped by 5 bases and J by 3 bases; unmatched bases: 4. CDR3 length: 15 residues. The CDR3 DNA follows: TGTGCCAGCAGCCCACTAGCGGGAGTGACAGATACGCAGTATTTT. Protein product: CASSPLAGVTDTQYF.

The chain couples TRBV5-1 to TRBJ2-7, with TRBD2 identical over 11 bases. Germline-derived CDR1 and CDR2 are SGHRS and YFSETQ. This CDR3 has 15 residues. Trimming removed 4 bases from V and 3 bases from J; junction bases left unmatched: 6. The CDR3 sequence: CASSLGLADDYEQYV. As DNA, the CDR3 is TGCGCCAGCAGCCTGGGACTAGCGGATGACTACGAGCAGTACGTC.

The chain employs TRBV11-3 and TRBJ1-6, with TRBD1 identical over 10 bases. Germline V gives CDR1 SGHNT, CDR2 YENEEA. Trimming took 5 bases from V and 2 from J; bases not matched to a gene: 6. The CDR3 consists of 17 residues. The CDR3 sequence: CASSTGTGAPYNSPLHF. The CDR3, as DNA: TGTGCCAGCAGCACAGGGACAGGGGCCCCCTATAATTCACCCCTCCACTTT.

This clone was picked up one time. CDR3 sequence (DNA): TGTGCCAGCAGCTCCGGACAGGGAGACGAGCAGTACGTC. Its protein is CASSSGQGDEQYV. The chain links TRBV6-2 or TRBV6-3 to TRBJ2-7; TRBD1 matches at 8 bases. V shed 6 bases and J 5 bases; nucleotides not matched to a gene: 6. Germline V gives CDR1 MNHEY, CDR2 SVGEGT. This CDR3 contains 13 residues.

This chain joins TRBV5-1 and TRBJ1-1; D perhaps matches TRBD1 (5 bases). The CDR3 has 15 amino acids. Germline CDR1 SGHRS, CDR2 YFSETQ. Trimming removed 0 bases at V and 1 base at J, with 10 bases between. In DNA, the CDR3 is TGCGCCAGCAGCTTGGTGGCGCAGGGGAACACTGAAGCTTTCTTT. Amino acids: CASSLVAQGNTEAFF. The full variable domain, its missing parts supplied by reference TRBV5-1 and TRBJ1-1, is KAGVTQTPRYLIKTRGQQVTLSCSPISGHRSVSWYQQTPGQGLQFLFEYFSETQRNKGNFPGRFSGRQFSNSRSEMNVSTLELGDSALYLCASSLVAQGNTEAFFGQGTRLTVV.

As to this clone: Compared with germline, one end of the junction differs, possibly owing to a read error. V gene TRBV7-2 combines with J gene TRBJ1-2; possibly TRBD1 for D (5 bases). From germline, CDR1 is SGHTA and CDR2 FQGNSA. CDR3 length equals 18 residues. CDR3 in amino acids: CASTLQTQHRKGNYGYTF. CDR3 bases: TGTGCCAGCACCTTACAAACCCAGCACCGGAAGGGGAACTATGGCTACACCTTC.

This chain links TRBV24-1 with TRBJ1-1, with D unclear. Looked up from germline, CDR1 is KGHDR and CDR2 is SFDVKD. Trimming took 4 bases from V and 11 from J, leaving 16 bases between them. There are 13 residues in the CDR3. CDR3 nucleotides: TGTGCCACCAGTGACCCCCCACCCTCGGAGGCTTTCTTT. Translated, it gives CATSDPPPSEAFF.

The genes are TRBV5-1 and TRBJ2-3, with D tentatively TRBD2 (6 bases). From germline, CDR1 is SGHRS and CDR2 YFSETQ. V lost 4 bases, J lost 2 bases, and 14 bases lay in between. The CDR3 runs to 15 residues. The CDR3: CASSKYRETTDTQYF. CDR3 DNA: TGCGCCAGCAGCAAGTACCGGGAGACCACAGATACGCAGTATTTT.

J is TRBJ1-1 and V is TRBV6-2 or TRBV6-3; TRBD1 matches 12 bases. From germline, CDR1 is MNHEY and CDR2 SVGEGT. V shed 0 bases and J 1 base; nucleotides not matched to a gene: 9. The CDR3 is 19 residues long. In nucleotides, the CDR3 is TGTGCCAGCAGTTACTCCCAGGGACAGGGGGCGCGACGGAACACTGAAGCTTTCTTT. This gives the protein CASSYSQGQGARRNTEAFF.

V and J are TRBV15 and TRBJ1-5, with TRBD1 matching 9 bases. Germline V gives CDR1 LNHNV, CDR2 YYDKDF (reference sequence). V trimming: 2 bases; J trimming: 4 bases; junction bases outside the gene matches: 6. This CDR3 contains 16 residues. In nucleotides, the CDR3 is TGTGCCACCAGCAGATCGGGGACAGGGCGTAATCAGCCCCAGCATTTT. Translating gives CATSRSGTGRNQPQHF.

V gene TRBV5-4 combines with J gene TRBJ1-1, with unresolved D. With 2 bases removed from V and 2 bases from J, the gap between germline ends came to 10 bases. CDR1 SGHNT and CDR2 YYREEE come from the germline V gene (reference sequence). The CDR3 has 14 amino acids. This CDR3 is CASSLSGINTEAFF. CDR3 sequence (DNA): TGTGCCAGCAGCTTATCTGGCATAAACACTGAAGCTTTCTTT.

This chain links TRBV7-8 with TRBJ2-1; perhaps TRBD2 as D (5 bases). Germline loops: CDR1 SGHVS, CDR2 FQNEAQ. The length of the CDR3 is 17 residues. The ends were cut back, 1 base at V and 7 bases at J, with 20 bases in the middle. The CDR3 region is CASSLELLGDLWNEQFF. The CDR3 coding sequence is TGTGCCAGCAGCTTAGAGTTATTGGGAGACCTCTGGAATGAGCAGTTCTTC.

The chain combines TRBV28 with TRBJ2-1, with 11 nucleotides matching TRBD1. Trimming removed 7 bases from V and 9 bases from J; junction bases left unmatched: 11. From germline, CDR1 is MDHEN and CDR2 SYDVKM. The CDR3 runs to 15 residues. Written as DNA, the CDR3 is TGTGCCAGCACCCCTCGGGACAGGGGGGTTCGTGAGCAGTTCTTC. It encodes CASTPRDRGVREQFF.

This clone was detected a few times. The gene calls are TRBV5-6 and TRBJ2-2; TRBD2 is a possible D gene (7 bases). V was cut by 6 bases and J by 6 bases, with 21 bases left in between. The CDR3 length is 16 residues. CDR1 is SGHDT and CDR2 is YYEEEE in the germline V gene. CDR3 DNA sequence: TGTGCCAGCACCCTGCGGGGAGGGGGTAAATCCGGGGAGCTGTTTTTT. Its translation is CASTLRGGGKSGELFF.